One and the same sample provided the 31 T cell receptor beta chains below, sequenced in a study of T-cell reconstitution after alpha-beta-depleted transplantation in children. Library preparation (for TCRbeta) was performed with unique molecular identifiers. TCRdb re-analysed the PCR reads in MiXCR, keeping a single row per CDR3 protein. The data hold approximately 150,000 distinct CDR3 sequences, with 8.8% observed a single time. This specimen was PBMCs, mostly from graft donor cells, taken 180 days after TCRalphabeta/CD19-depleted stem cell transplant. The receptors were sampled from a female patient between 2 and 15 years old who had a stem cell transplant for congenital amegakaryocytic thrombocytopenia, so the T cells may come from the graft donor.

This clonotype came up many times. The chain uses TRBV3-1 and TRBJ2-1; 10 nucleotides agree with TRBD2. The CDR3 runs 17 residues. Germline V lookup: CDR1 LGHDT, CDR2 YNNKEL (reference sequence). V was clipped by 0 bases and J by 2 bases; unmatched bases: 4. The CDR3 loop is CASSQDTLAGTYNEQFF. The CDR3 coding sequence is TGTGCCAGCAGCCAAGATACACTAGCGGGGACCTACAATGAGCAGTTCTTC.

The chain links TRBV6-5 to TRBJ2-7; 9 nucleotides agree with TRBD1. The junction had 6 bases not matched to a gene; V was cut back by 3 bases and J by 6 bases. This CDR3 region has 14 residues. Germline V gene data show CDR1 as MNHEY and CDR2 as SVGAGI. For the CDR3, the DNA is TGTGCCAGCAGTTATGGGACAGGGCTAGGCGAGCAGTACTTC. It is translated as CASSYGTGLGEQYF.

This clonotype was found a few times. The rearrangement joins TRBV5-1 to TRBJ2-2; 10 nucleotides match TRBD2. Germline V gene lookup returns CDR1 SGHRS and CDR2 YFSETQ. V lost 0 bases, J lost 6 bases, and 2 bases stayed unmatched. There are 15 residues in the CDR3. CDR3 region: CASSLATSGAGELFF. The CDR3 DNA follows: TGCGCCAGCAGCTTGGCAACTAGCGGGGCCGGGGAGCTGTTTTTT.

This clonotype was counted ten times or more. The CDR3 DNA sequence: TGCAGTGCCCCTGACAGGAGCTCTGGAAACACCATATATTTT. This gives the protein CSAPDRSSGNTIYF. The genes are TRBV20-1 and TRBJ1-3; possible D gene TRBD1, 6 bases. CDR3 length: 14 residues. The ends were cut back, 6 bases at V and 0 bases at J, with 12 bases in the middle. Germline loops: CDR1 DFQATT, CDR2 SNEGSKA (reference sequence).

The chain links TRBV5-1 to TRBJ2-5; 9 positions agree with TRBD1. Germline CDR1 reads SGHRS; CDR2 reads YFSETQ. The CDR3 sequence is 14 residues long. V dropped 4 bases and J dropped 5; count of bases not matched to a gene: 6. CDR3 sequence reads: CASSQRTGVETQYF. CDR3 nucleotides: TGCGCCAGCAGCCAAAGGACAGGGGTTGAGACCCAGTACTTC.

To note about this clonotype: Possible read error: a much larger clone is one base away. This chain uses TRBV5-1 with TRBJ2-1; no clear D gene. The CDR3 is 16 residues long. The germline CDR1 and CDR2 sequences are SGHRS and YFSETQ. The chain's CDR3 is CASSLASLAPYNGQFF. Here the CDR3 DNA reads TGCGCCAGCAGCTTGGCCTCGTTAGCTCCCTACAATGGGCAGTTCTTC.

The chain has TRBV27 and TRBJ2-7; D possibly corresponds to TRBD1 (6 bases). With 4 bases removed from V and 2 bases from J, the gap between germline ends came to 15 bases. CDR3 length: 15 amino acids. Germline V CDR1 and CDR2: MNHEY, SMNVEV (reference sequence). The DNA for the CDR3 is TGTGCCAGCAGTTCCTGGACAGACTCGACCTACGAGCAGTACTTC. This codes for CASSSWTDSTYEQYF.

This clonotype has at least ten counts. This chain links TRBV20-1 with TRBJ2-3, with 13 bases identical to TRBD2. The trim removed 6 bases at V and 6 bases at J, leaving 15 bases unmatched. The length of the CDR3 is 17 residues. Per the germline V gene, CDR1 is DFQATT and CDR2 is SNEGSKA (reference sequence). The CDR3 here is CSARPPRTSGGVDTQYF. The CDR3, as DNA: TGCAGTGCGCGACCACCCCGGACTAGCGGGGGCGTTGATACGCAGTATTTT.

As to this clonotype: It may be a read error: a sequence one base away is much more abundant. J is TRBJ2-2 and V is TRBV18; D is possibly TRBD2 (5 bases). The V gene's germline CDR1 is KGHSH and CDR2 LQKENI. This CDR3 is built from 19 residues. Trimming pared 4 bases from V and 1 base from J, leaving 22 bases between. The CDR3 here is CASSHQPWGSEENTGELFF. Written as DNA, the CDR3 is TGTGCCAGCTCACACCAGCCCTGGGGTAGCGAGGAGAACACCGGGGAGCTGTTTTTT.

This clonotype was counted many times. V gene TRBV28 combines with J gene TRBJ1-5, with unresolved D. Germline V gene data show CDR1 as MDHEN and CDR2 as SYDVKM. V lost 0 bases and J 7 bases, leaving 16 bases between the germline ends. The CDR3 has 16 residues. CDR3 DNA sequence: TGTGCCAGCAGTTTATGGAGCTTGGTGGTGGAGCAGCCCCAGCATTTT. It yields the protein CASSLWSLVVEQPQHF.

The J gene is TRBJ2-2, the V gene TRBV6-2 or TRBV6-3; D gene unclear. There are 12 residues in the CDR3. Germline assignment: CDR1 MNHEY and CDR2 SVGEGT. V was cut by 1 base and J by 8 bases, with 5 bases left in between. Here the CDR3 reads CASSYWRGELFF. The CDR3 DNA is TGTGCCAGCAGTTACTGGCGGGGGGAGCTGTTTTTT.

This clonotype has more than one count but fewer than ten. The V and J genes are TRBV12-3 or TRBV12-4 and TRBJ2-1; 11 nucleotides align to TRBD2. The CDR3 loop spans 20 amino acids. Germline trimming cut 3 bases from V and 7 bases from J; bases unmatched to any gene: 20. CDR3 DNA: TGTGCCAGCAGTTTCCGGGGGGATAGCGGGAGGGCCAGTGGATTGAATGAGCAGTTCTTC. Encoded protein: CASSFRGDSGRASGLNEQFF.

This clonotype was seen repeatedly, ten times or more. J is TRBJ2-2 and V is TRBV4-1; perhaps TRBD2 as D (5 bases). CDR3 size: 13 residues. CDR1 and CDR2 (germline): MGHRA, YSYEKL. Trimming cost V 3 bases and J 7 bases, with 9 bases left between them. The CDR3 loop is CASSHPGDGELFF. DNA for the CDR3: TGCGCCAGCAGCCACCCCGGGGACGGGGAGCTGTTTTTT.

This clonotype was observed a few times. The CDR3 DNA reads TGCAGTGCTGCCCGACTAGCGGGAGATTACGAGCAGTACTTC. Its protein product is CSAARLAGDYEQYF. The chain links TRBV20-1 to TRBJ2-7; TRBD2 agrees at 12 bases. The CDR3 sequence is 14 residues long. Per germline, CDR1 DFQATT and CDR2 SNEGSKA (reference sequence). The junction had 6 bases not matched to a gene; V was cut back by 5 bases and J by 4 bases.

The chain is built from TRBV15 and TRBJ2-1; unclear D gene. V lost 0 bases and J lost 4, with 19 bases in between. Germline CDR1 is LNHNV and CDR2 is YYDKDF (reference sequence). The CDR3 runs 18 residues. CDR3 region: CATSRDYPLDRRYNEQFF. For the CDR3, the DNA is TGTGCCACCAGCAGAGATTACCCTCTCGACCGAAGGTACAATGAGCAGTTCTTC.

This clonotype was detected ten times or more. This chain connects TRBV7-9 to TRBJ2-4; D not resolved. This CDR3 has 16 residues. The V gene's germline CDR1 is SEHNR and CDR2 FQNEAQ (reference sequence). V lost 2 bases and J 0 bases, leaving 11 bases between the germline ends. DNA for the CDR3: TGTGCCAGCAGCTTATATGTGGGTATAGCCAAAAACATTCAGTACTTC. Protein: CASSLYVGIAKNIQYF. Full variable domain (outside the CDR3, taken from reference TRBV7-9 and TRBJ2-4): DTGVSQNPRHKITKRGQNVTFRCDPISEHNRLYWYRQTLGQGPEFLTYFQNEAQLEKSRLLSDRFSAERPKGSFSTLEIQRTEQGDSAMYLCASSLYVGIAKNIQYFGAGTRLSVL.

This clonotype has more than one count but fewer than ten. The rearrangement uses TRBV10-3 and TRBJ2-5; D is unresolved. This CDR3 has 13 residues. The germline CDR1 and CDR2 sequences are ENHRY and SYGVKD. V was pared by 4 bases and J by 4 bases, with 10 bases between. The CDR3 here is CAISVMGGETQYF. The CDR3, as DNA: TGTGCCATCAGTGTAATGGGTGGAGAGACCCAGTACTTC.

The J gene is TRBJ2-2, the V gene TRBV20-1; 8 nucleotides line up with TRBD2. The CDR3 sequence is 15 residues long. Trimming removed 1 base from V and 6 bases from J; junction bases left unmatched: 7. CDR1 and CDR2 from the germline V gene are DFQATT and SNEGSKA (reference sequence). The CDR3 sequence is CSARGGRLGSGELFF. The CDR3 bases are TGCAGTGCTAGAGGCGGGAGGTTGGGATCCGGGGAGCTGTTTTTT.

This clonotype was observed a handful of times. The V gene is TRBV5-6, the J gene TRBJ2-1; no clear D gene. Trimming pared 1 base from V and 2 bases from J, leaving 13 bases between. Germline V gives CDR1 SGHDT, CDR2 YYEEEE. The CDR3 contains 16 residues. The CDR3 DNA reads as TGTGCCAGCAGCTTGTTGTCAGGACGAACCTACAATGAGCAGTTCTTC. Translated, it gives CASSLLSGRTYNEQFF.

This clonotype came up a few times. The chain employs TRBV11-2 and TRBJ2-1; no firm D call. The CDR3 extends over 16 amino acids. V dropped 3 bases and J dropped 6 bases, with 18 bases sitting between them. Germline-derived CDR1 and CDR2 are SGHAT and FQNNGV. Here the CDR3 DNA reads TGTGCCAGCAGCTTGAACCCAGTCCCACGTGGCAATGAGCAGTTCTTC. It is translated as CASSLNPVPRGNEQFF.

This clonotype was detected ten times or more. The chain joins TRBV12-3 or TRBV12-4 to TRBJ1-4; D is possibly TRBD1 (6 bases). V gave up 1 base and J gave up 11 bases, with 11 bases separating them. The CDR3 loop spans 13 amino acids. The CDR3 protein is CASSLEGGKKLFF. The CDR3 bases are TGTGCCAGCAGTTTAGAGGGGGGGAAGAAACTGTTTTTT.

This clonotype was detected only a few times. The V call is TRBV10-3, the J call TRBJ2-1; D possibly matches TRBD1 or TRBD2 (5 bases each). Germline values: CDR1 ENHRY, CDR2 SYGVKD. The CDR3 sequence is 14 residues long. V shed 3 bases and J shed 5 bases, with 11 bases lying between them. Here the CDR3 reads CAISEGTDNNEQFF. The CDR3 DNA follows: TGTGCCATCAGTGAAGGGACCGATAACAATGAGCAGTTCTTC.

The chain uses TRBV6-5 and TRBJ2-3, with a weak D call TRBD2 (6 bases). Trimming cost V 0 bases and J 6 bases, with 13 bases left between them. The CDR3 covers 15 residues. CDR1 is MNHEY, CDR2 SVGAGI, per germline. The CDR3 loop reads CASSYSSLAPDTQYF. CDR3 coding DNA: TGTGCCAGCAGTTACTCGTCACTAGCACCTGATACGCAGTATTTT.

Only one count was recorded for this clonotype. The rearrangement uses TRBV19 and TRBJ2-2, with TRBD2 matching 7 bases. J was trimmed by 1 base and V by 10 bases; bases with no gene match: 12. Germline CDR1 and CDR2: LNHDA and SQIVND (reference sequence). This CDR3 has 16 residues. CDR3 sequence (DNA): TGTGCCACCACACCCGTGGGGGGGTTGAACACCGGGGAGCTGTTTTTT. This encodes CATTPVGGLNTGELFF.

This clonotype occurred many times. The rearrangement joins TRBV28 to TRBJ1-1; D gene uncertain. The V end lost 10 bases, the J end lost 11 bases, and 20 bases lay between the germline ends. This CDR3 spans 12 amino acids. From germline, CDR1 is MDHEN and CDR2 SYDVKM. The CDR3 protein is CATLAHGGEAFF. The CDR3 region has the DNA TGTGCCACCCTCGCCCACGGTGGGGAGGCTTTCTTT. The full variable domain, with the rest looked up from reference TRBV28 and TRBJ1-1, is DVKVTQSSRYLVKRTGEKVFLECVQDMDHENMFWYRQDPGLGLRLIYFSYDVKMKEKGDIPEGYSVSREKKERFSLILESASTNQTSMYLCATLAHGGEAFFGQGTRLTVV.

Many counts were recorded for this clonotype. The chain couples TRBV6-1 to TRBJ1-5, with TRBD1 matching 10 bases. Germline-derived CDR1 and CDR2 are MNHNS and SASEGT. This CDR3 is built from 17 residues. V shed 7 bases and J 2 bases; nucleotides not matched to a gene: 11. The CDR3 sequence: CASTKMTGGAGNQPQHF. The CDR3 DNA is TGTGCCAGCACCAAAATGACAGGGGGCGCAGGCAATCAGCCCCAGCATTTT.

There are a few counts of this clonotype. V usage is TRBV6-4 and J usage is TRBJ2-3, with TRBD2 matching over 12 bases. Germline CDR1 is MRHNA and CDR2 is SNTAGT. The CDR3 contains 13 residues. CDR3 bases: TGTCTATCCACTAGCGGGAGGTCCGATACGCAGTATTTT. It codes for CLSTSGRSDTQYF.

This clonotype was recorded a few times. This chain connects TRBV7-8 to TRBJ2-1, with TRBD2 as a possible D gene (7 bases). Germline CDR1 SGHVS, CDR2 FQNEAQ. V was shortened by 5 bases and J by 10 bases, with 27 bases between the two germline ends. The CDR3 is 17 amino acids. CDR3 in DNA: TGTGCCAGCAGCGCTATACTACCGAGGGGGGGGTCATGGGAGCAGTTCTTC. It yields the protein CASSAILPRGGSWEQFF.

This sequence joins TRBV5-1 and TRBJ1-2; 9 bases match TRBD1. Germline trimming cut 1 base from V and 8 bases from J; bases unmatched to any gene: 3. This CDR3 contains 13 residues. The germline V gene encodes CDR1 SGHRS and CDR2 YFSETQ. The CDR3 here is CASSLRTGAGYTF. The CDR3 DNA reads TGCGCCAGCAGCTTGAGGACAGGGGCCGGCTACACCTTC. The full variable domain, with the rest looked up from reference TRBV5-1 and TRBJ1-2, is KAGVTQTPRYLIKTRGQQVTLSCSPISGHRSVSWYQQTPGQGLQFLFEYFSETQRNKGNFPGRFSGRQFSNSRSEMNVSTLELGDSALYLCASSLRTGAGYTFGSGTRLTVV.

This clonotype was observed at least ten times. The CDR3 protein is CSVALLNGYTF. The CDR3 nucleotides are TGCAGCGTTGCTCTTCTCAATGGCTACACCTTC. The rearrangement links TRBV29-1 to TRBJ1-2; D gene unclear. The V and J ends lost 4 bases and 6 bases respectively, with 9 bases between them. This CDR3 has 11 amino acids. CDR1 and CDR2 from the germline V gene are SQVTM and ANQGSEA.

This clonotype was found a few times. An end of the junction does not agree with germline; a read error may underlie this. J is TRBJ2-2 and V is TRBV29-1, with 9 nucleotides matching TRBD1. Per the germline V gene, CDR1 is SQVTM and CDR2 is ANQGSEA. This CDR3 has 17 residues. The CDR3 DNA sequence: TGCAGCGTAGAAGAATCGAGGACAGGGGTTTACACCGGGGAGCTGTTTTTT. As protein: CSVEESRTGVYTGELFF.